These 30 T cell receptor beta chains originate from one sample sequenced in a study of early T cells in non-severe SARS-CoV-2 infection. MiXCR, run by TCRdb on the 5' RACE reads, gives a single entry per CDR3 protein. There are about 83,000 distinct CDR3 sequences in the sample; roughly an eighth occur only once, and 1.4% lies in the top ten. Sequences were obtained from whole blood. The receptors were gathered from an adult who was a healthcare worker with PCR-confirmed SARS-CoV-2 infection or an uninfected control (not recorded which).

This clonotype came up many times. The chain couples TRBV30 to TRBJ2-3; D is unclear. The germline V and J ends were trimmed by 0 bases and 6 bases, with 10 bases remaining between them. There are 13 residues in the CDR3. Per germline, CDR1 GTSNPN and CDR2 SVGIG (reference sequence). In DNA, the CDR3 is TGTGCCTGGAGTGTACATGGGTTGGATACGCAGTATTTT. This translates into CAWSVHGLDTQYF.

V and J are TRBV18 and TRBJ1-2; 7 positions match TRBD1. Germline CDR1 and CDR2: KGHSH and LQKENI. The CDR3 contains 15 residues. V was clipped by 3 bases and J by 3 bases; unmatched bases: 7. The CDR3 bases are TGTGCCAGCTCACCGGGCAGGGGGTTCGACTATGGCTACACCTTC. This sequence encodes CASSPGRGFDYGYTF.

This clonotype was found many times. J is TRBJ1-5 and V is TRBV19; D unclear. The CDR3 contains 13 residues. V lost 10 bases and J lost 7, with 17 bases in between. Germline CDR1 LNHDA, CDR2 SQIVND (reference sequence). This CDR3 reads CATAKASGQPQHF. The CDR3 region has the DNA TGTGCCACGGCCAAGGCTTCCGGCCAGCCCCAGCATTTT.

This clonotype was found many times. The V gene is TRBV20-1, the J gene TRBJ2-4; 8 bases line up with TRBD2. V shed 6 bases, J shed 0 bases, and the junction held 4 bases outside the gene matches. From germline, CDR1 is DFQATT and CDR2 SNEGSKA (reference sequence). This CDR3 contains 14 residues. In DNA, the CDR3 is TGCAGTGCGCTACTAGCGGTAGCCAAAAACATTCAGTACTTC. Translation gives CSALLAVAKNIQYF.

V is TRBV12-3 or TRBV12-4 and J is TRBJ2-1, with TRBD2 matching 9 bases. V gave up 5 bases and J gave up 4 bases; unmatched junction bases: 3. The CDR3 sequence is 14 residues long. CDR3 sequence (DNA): TGTGCCAGCAGTCTCGGACTAGCGTACAATGAGCAGTTCTTC. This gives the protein CASSLGLAYNEQFF.

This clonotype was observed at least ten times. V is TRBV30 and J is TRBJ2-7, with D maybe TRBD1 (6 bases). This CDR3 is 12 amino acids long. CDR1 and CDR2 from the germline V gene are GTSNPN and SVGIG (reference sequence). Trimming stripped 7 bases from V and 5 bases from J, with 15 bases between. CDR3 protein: CASTGRGDEQYF. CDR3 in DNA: TGTGCCTCCACGGGCAGGGGAGACGAGCAGTACTTC.

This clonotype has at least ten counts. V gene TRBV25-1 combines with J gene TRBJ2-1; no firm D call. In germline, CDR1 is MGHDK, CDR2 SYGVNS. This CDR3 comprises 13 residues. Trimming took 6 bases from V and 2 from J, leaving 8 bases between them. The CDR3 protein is CASSRPPYNEQFF. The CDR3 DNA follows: TGTGCCAGCAGCAGGCCACCCTACAATGAGCAGTTCTTC.

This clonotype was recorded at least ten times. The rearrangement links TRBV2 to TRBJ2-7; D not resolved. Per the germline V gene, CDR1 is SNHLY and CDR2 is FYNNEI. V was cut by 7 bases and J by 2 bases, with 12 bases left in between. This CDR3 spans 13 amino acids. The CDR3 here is CASMAPVTYEQYF. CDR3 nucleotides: TGTGCCAGCATGGCACCTGTAACCTACGAGCAGTACTTC.

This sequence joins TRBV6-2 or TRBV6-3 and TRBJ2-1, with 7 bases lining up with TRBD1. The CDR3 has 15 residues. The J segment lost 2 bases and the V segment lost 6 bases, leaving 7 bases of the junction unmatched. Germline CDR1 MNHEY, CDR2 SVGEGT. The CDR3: CASRSRGCPYNEQFF. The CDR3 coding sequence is TGTGCCAGCAGAAGCAGGGGGTGCCCCTACAATGAGCAGTTCTTC.

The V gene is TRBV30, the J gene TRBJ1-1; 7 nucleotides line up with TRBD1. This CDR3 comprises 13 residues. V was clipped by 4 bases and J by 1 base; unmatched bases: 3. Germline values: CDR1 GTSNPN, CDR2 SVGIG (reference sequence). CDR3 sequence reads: CAWKRQGNTEAFF. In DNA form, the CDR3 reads TGTGCCTGGAAAAGACAGGGGAACACTGAAGCTTTCTTT.

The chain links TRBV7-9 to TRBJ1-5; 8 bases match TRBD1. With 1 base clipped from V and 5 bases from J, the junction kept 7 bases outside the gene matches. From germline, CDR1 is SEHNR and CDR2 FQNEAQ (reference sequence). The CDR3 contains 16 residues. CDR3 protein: CASSLVDRGKDQPQHF. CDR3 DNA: TGTGCCAGCAGCTTAGTAGACAGGGGTAAGGATCAGCCCCAGCATTTT.

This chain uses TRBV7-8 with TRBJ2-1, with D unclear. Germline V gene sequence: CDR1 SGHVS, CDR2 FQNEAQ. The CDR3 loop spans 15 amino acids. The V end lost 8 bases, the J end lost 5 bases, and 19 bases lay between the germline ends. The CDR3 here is CASLGTETFHNEQFF. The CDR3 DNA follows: TGTGCCAGCTTGGGTACGGAGACCTTTCACAATGAGCAGTTCTTC.

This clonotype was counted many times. The CDR3 reads CASSPSPTGINEQFF. Here the CDR3 DNA reads TGTGCCAGCAGCCCATCCCCGACAGGGATCAATGAGCAGTTCTTC. V usage is TRBV12-3 or TRBV12-4 and J usage is TRBJ2-1, with 7 bases identical to TRBD1. Unmatched junction bases numbered 11, after V lost 6 bases and J lost 6 bases. This CDR3 region has 15 residues.

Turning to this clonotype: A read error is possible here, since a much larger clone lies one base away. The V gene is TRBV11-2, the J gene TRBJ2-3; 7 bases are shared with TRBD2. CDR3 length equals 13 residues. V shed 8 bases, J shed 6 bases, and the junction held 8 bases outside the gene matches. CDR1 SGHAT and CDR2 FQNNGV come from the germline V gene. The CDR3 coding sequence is TGTGCCAGCGGCGGGAGCGTCCGGGATACGCAGTATTTT. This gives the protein CASGGSVRDTQYF.

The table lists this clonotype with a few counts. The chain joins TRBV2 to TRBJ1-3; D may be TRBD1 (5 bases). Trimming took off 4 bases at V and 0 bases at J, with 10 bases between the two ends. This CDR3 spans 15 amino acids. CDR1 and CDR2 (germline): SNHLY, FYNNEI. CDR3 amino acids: CASSADSGSGNTIYF. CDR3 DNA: TGTGCCAGCAGTGCAGACAGCGGCTCTGGAAACACCATATATTTT.

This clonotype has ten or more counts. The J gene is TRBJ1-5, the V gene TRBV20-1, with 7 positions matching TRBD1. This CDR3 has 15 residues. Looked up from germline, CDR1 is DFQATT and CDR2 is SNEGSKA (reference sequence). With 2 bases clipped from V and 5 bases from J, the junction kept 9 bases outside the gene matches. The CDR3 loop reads CSARKGAGSYQPQHF. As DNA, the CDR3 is TGCAGTGCTAGAAAGGGGGCCGGGAGTTATCAGCCCCAGCATTTT.

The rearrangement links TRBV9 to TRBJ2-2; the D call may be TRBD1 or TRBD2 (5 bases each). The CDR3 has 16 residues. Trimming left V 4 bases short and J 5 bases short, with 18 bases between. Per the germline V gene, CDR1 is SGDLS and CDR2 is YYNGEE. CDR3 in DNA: TGTGCCAGCAGCCCCGGGACGGGGAGAGAGACCGGGGAGCTGTTTTTT. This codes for CASSPGTGRETGELFF.

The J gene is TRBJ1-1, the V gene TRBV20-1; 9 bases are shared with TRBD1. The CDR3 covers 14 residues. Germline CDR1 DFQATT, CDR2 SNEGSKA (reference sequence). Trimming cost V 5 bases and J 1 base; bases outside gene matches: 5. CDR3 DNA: TGCAGTGCTCGTTGGGGACAGGGGAACACTGAAGCTTTCTTT. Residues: CSARWGQGNTEAFF.

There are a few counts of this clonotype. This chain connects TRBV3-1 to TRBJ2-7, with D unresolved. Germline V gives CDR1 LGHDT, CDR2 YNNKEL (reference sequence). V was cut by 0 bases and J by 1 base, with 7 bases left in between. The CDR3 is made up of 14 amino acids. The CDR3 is CASSQDGQSYEQYF. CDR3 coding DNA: TGTGCCAGCAGCCAAGATGGGCAGTCCTACGAGCAGTACTTC.

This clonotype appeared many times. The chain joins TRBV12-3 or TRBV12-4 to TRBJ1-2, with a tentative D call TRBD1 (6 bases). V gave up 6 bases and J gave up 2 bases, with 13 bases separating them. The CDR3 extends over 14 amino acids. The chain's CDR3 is CASSAGALNYGYTF. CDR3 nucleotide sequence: TGTGCCAGCAGCGCAGGGGCCCTAAACTATGGCTACACCTTC.

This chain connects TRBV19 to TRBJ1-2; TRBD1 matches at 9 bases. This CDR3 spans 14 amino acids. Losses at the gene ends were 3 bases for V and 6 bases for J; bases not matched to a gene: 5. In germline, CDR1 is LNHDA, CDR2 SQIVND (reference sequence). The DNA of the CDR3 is TGTGCCAGTAGTATGACCGGGACAGGGAATGGCTACACCTTC. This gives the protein CASSMTGTGNGYTF.

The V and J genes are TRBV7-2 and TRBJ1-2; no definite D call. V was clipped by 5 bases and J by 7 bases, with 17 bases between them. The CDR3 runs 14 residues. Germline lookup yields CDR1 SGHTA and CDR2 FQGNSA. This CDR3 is CASSLPQAVSGYTF. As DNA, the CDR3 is TGTGCCAGCAGCCTTCCCCAGGCCGTTAGTGGCTACACCTTC. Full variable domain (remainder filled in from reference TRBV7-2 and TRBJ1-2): GAGVSQSPSNKVTEKGKDVELRCDPISGHTALYWYRQSLGQGLEFLIYFQGNSAPDKSGLPSDRFSAERTGGSVSTLTIQRTQQEDSAVYLCASSLPQAVSGYTFGSGTRLTVV.

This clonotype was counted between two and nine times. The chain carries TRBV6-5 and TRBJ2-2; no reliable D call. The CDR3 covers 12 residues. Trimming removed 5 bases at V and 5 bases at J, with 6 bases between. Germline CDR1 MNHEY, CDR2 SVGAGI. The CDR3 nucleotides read TGTGCCAGCAGTGTATTAACCGGGGAGCTGTTTTTT. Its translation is CASSVLTGELFF.

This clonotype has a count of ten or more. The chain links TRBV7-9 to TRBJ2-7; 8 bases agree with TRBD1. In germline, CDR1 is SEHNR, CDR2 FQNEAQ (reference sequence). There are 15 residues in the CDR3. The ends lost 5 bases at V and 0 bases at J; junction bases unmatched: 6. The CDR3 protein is CASSHTGGSSYEQYF. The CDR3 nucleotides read TGTGCCAGCAGCCACACAGGGGGGAGCTCCTACGAGCAGTACTTC. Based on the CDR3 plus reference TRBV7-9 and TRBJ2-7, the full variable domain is DTGVSQNPRHKITKRGQNVTFRCDPISEHNRLYWYRQTLGQGPEFLTYFQNEAQLEKSRLLSDRFSAERPKGSFSTLEIQRTEQGDSAMYLCASSHTGGSSYEQYFGPGTRLTVT.

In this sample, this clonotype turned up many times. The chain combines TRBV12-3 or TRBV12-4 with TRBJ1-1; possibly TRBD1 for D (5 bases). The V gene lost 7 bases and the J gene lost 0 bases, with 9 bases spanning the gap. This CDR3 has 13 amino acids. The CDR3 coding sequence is TGTGCCAGCAACCGACAGATGAACACTGAAGCTTTCTTT. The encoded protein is CASNRQMNTEAFF.

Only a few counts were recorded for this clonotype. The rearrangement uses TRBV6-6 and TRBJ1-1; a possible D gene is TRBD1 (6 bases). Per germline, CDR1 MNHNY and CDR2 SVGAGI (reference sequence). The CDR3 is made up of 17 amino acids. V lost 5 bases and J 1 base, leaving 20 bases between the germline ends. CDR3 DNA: TGTGCCAGCAGTCCCATCGCCGGGGGCGGGCAGAACACTGAAGCTTTCTTT. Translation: CASSPIAGGGQNTEAFF.

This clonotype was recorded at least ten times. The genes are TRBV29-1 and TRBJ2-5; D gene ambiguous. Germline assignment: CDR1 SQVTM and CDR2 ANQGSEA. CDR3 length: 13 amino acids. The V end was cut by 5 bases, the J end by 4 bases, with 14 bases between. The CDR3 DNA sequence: TGCAGCGTTTCCCAGGTGACGGGAGAGACCCAGTACTTC. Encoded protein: CSVSQVTGETQYF.

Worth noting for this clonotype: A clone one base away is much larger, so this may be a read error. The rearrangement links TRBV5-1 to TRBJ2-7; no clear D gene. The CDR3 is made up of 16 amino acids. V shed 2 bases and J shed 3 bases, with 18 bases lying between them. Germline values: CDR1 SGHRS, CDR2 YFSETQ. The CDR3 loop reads CASSFAGGTHGYEQYF. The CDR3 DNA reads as TGCGCCAGCAGCTTTGCCGGTGGAACCCACGGCTACGAGCAGTACTTC.

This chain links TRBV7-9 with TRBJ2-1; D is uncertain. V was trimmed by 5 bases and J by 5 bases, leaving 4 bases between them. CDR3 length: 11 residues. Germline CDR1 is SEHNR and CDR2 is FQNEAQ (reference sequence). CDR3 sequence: CASSLHNEQFF. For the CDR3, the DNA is TGTGCCAGCAGCCTACACAATGAGCAGTTCTTC.

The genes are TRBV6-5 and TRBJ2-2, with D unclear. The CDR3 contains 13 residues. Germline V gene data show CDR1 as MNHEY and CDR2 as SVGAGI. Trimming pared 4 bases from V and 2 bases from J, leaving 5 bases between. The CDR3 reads CASSSGNTGELFF. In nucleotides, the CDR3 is TGTGCCAGCAGTTCAGGAAACACCGGGGAGCTGTTTTTT.